This T cell receptor (beta chain) comes out of a study of post-analysis software for immune sequencing data. Notes on the study in general: Patients carried roughly 5 TRBV segments more frequently than controls did, and TRBV5-6, TRBV5-1 and TRBV20-1 were among them. Same-batch samples co-clustered strongly by F measure. Controls had significantly higher normalized Chao1 diversity than multiple sclerosis patients.

Comments on this clonotype: Its antigen is still unknown.

V was pared by 2 bases and J by 7 bases, with 9 bases between. Per the germline V gene, CDR1 is KGHSH and CDR2 is LQKENI. The CDR3 covers 12 residues. Presence of unique molecular identifiers characterized the TCR beta cDNA libraries. T cells numbering roughly 1 to 10 million yielded 500,000 to 550,000 cDNA molecules. TCRdb reprocessed the PCR reads via MiXCR and lists one record per CDR3 protein. The repertoire has a few hundred thousand distinct CDR3 sequences, around 34% of them found once; the top ten carry under 7%. The TCR sequence derives from a girl aged 2 to 17 with multiple sclerosis. The chain combines TRBV18 with TRBJ2-7, with no clear D. What was sequenced was blood. In nucleotides, the CDR3 is TGTGCCAGCTCACCAGAGATAGGGGAGCAGTACTTC. Amino acids: CASSPEIGEQYF.